The source of this T cell receptor beta chain is a study of blood T cells in healthy people across ages. Study-wide findings and caveats: A roughly linear age-dependent decrease characterized TCR beta diversity per million T cells.

The count of this clonotype is one. Antigen specificity is unknown. Together with a sample-barcoded 5' primer, a J-beta primer mix was included in a second PCR lasting about 6 to 11 cycles. Any given sample supplied a minimum of 3 million CDR3-containing paired-end reads. In TCRdb, the 5' RACE reads were re-called with MiXCR into one record per CDR3 protein. In the table there are 550,000 to 750,000 distinct CDR3 sequences, more than 20% of which are singletons. The origin of this receptor is a man between 65 and 85 years old in good health. The sequenced sample was blood.

The CDR3 here is CSARELDLREYF. The CDR3 coding sequence is TGCAGTGCTAGAGAATTGGACTTGAGAGAGTACTTC. The gene calls are TRBV20-1 and TRBJ2-7, with a possible D match to TRBD2 (5 bases). CDR1 and CDR2 from the germline V gene are DFQATT and SNEGSKA (reference sequence). Between the trimmed V and J ends, which lost 0 bases and 11 bases, there was a span of 14 bases. This CDR3 has 12 residues.